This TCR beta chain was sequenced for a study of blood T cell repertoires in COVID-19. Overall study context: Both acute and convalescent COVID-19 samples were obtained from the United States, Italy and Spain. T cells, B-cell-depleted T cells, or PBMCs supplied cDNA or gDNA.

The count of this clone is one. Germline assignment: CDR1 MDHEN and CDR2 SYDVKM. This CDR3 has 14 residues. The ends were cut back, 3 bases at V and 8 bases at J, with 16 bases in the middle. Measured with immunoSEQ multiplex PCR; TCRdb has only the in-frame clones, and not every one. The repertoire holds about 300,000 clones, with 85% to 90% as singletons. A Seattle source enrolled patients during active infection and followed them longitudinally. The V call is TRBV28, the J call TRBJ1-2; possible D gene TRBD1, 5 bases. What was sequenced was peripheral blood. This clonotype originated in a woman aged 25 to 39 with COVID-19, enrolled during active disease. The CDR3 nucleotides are TGTGCCAGCAGTTTTCGGGGGAACACGCGGGGCTACACCTTC. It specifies CASSFRGNTRGYTF.